This TCR beta chain was found in a study of T cell changes during pregnancy in multiple sclerosis. Only one count was recorded for this clone. The CDR3 length is 14 residues. CDR1 and CDR2 (germline): SGHRS, YFSETQ. Trimming cost V 3 bases and J 4 bases; bases outside gene matches: 3. Only in-frame clones appear in the TCRdb table, and some are missing; sequencing was by immunoSEQ multiplex PCR. The table lists 99,000 or so clones, roughly 92% of them singletons. The TCR originated in a female donor with multiple sclerosis, enrolled in a pregnancy study. The sample was peripheral blood, taken after pregnancy. The rearrangement joins TRBV5-1 to TRBJ2-7; 11 bases align to TRBD1. The CDR3 spells CASSWDRGFYEQYF. The CDR3 coding sequence is TGCGCCAGCAGCTGGGACAGGGGGTTTTACGAGCAGTACTTC.